Here is one TCR beta chain with its context. The junction had 5 bases not matched to a gene; V was cut back by 0 bases and J by 4 bases. Per the germline V gene, CDR1 is SGDLS and CDR2 is YYNGEE. The CDR3 consists of 16 residues. TCRdb re-analysed the reads in MiXCR, keeping a single row per CDR3 protein. The sample has 500,000 or so distinct CDR3 sequences, 16% seen once. The sample originates from a study of T cell repertoires in cytomegalovirus infection. Study at large: In public TCR beta signatures, there were indications of both CMV infection and matching HLA type.

This TCR came from a human donor in good health (CMV status not recorded). Some clones in this sample may be carry-over from other donors' samples. The material sequenced was CD8+ T cells from PBMCs. This rearrangement joins TRBV9 to TRBJ2-3, with 10 bases lining up with TRBD2. CDR3 loop: CASSVEQRGGSDTQYF. For the CDR3, the DNA is TGTGCCAGCAGCGTAGAACAGCGGGGGGGCTCAGATACGCAGTATTTT. Full variable domain (missing parts from reference TRBV9 and TRBJ2-3): DSGVTQTPKHLITATGQRVTLRCSPRSGDLSVYWYQQSLDQGLQFLIQYYNGEERAKGNILERFSAQQFPDLHSELNLSSLELGDSALYFCASSVEQRGGSDTQYFGPGTRLTVL.